This TCR beta chain was recovered during a study of CD8 T cells in ankylosing spondylitis. Study findings and constraints: The study identified a TCR beta motif of under 10 highly homologous variants that appeared characteristic of ankylosing spondylitis blood. The clones that were linked to disease were reported to be significantly enriched in matched synovial fluid samples from ankylosing spondylitis patients.

Germline V gives CDR1 DFQATT, CDR2 SNEGSKA (reference sequence). This CDR3 comprises 17 residues. With V trimmed by 0 bases and J by 4 bases, 9 bases remained unmatched. This clonotype has a count of ten or more. As yet, its antigen is unknown. Using its own MiXCR run on the 5' RACE reads, TCRdb lists one record per CDR3 protein. The sample has under 400,000 distinct CDR3 sequences, roughly 11% seen once. Sequencing was done on a sample of blood, either unsorted or a sorted T cell fraction (not recorded which). This TCR derives from a female donor with ankylosing spondylitis or in good health (not recorded which). The rearrangement links TRBV20-1 to TRBJ2-3; 11 bases are shared with TRBD2. CDR3 loop: CSARDPLLAGGADTQYF. The CDR3 DNA follows: TGCAGTGCTAGAGATCCCCTGTTAGCGGGGGGGGCAGATACGCAGTATTTT.